This is a list of T cell receptor beta chains from one sample in a study of cytomegalovirus exposure and HLA in healthy donors. Sequencing was performed with immunoSEQ multiplex PCR; in TCRdb, only in-frame clones are kept and a portion is missing. The sample consists of about 170,000 clones, approximately 84% of them appearing once. Sequencing was done on a sample of PBMCs. The receptors stem from a man aged 18 to 30 in good health and CMV-seropositive. Both conserved end residues are part of each CDR3. The D gene is left open where the match is weak.

v_gene,j_gene,d_gene,CDR3aa
TRBV21-1,TRBJ1-4,NA,CASSKGWDRGQNEKLFF
TRBV19,TRBJ2-1,TRBD2,CASSTIGGAFYNEQFF
TRBV21-1,TRBJ1-2,NA,CASSKVRQGYGYTF
TRBV11-2,TRBJ2-7,TRBD2,CASSFGLAGGSESDEQYF
TRBV6-5,TRBJ2-1,NA,CASSVRDSHNEQFF
TRBV5-1,TRBJ2-7,NA,CASSVTGYSYEQYF
TRBV4-3,TRBJ1-1,NA,CASSQDYGRVGEAFF
TRBV27,TRBJ2-7,TRBD2,CASSLSGLAGSLHYEQYF
TRBV9,TRBJ2-3,NA,CASSAFVGTDTQYF
TRBV11-3,TRBJ1-3,NA,CASTSGNTIYF
TRBV5-1,TRBJ1-5,TRBD1,CASSFTGQGQPQHF
TRBV11-2,TRBJ1-2,NA,CASSSGPEGYGYTF
TRBV5-6,TRBJ2-5,NA,CASSLIGGETQYF
TRBV18,TRBJ2-7,NA,CASSPQSGGLYEQYF
TRBV7-3,TRBJ2-7,NA,CASSPSGVSYEQYF
TRBV5-1,TRBJ2-3,NA,CASIDNPDSYTDTQYF
TRBV7-8,TRBJ1-1,TRBD1,CASSLRDRFMNTEAFF
TRBV11-3,TRBJ1-3,NA,CASRHRQSSGNTIYF
TRBV7-2,TRBJ2-7,NA,CASSPGGTASYEQYF
TRBV27,TRBJ1-1,NA,CASSLSRGWVTEAFF
TRBV25-1,TRBJ2-3,TRBD1,CASSGWTGITDTQYF
TRBV6-6,TRBJ2-7,NA,CASSYSRGRSYEQYF
TRBV9,TRBJ2-3,TRBD1,CASSVETGGGGDTQYF
TRBV9,TRBJ2-3,NA,CASSGSGGRSDTQYF
TRBV6-6,TRBJ1-1,NA,CASTTVTENTEAFF
TRBV7-9,TRBJ2-1,TRBD2,CASSPYPTSGTSNYNEQFF